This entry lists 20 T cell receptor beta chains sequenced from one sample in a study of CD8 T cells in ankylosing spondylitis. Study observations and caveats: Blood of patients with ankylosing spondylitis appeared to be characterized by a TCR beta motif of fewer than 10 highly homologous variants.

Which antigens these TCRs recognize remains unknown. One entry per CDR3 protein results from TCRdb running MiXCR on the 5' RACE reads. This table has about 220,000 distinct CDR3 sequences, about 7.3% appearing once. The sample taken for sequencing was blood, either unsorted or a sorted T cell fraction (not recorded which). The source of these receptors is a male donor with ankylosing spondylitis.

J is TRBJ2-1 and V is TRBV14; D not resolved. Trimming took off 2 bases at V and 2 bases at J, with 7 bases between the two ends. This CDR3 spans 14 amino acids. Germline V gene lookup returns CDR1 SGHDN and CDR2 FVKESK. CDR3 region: CASSQQVAYNEQFF. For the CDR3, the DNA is TGTGCCAGCAGCCAACAGGTCGCCTACAATGAGCAGTTCTTC.

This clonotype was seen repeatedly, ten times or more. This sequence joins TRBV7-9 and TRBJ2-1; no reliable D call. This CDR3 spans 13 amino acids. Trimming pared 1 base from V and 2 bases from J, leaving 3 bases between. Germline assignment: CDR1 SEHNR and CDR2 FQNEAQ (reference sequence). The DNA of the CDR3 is TGTGCCAGCAGCTTAGACCCCTACAATGAGCAGTTCTTC. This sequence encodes CASSLDPYNEQFF.

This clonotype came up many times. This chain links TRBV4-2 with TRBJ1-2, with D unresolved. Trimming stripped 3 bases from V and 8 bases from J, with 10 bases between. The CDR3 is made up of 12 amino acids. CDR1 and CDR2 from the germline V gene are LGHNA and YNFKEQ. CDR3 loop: CASSHQTGGYTF. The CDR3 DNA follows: TGTGCCAGCAGCCATCAGACTGGCGGCTACACCTTC.

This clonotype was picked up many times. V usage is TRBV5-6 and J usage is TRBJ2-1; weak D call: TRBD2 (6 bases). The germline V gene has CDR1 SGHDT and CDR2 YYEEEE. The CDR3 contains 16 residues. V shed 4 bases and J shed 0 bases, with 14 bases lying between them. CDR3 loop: CASSPGTLHSYNEQFF. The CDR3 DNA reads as TGTGCCAGCAGCCCAGGGACTTTACACTCCTACAATGAGCAGTTCTTC.

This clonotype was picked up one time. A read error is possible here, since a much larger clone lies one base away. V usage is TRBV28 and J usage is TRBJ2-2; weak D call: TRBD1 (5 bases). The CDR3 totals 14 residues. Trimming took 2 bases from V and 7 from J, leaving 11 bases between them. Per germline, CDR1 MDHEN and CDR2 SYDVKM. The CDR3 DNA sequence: TGTGCCAGCAGTTTACAGGGATGGATCGGGGAGCTGTTTTTT. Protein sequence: CASSLQGWIGELFF.

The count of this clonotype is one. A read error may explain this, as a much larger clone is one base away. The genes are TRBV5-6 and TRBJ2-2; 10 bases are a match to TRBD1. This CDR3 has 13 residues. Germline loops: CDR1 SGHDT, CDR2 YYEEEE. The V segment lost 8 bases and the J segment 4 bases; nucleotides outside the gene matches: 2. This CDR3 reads CARGQGRTGELFF. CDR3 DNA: TGTGCCAGGGGACAGGGGCGCACCGGGGAGCTGTTTTTT.

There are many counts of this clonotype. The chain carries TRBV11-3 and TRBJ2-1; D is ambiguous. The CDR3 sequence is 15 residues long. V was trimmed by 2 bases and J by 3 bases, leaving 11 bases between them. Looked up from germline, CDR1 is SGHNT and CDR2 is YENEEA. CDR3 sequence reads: CASSLRQANYNEQFF. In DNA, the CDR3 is TGTGCCAGCAGCTTAAGGCAGGCCAACTACAATGAGCAGTTCTTC.

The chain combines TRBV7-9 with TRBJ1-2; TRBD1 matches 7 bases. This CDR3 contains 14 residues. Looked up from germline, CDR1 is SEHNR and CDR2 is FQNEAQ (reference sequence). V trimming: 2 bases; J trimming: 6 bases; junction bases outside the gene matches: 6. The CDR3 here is CASSLQGELDGYTF. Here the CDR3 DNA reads TGTGCCAGCAGCTTACAGGGGGAACTTGATGGCTACACCTTC.

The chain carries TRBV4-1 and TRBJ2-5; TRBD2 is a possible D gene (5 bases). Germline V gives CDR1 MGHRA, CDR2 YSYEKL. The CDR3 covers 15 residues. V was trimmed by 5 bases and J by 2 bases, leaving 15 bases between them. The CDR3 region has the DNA TGCGCCAGCAGCACCCGACTACCCTTACAAGAGACCCAGTACTTC. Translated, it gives CASSTRLPLQETQYF.

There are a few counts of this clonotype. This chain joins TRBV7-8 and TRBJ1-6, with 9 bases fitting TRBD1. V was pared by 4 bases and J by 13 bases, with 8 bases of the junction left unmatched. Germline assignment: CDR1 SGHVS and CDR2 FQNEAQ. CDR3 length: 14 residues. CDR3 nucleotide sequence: TGTGCCAGCAGCTCAGGACAGGGGAGTGGGCCCCTCCACTTT. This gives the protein CASSSGQGSGPLHF.

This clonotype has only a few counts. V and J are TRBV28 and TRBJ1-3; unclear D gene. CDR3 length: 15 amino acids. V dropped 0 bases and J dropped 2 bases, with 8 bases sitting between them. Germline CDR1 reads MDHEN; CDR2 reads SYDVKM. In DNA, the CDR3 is TGTGCCAGCAGTTTATGGGGGTCTCCTGGAAACACCATATATTTT. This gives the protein CASSLWGSPGNTIYF.

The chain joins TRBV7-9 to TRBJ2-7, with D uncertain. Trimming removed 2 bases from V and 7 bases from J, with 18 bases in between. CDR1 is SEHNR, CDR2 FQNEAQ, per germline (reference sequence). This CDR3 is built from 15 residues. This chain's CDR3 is CASSLKSGGMEEQYF. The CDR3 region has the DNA TGTGCCAGCAGCTTAAAATCGGGTGGGATGGAAGAGCAGTACTTC.

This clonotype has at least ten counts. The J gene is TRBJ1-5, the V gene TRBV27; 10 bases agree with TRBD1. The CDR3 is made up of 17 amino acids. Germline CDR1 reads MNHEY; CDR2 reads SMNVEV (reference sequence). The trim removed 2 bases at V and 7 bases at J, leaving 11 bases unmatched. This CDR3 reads CASSLGWSGQGRQPQHF. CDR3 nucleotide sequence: TGTGCCAGCAGTTTAGGGTGGTCGGGACAGGGGAGGCAGCCCCAGCATTTT.

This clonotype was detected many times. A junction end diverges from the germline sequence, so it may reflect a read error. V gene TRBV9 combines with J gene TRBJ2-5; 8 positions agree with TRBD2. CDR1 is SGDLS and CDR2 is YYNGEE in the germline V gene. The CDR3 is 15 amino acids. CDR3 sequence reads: CASSTSGGRGESQYF. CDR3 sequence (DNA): TGTGCCAGCAGCACCAGCGGGGGCCGGGGGGAGAGCCAGTACTTC. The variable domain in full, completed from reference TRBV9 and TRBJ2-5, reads DSGVTQTPKHLITATGQRVTLRCSPRSGDLSVYWYQQSLDQGLQFLIQYYNGEERAKGNILERFSAQQFPDLHSELNLSSLELGDSALYFCASSTSGGRGESQYFGPGTRLLVL.

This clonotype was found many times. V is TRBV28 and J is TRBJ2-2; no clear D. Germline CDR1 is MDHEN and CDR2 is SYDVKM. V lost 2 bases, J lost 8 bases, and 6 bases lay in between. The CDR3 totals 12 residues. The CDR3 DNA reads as TGTGCCAGCAGTTTAGATCTAGGGGAGCTGTTTTTT. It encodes CASSLDLGELFF.

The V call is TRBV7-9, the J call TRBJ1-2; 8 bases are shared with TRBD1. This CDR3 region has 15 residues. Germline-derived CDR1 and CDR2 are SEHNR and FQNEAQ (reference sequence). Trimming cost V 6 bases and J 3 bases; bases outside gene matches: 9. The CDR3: CASRFGQGGDYGYTF. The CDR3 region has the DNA TGTGCCAGCAGGTTTGGACAGGGTGGTGACTATGGCTACACCTTC.

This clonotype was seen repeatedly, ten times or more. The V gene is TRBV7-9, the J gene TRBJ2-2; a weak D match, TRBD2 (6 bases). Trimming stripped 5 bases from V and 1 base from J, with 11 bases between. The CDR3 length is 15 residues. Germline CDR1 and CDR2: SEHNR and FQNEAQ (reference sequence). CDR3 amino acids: CASSPMGGNTGELFF. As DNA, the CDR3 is TGTGCCAGCAGCCCGATGGGAGGGAACACCGGGGAGCTGTTTTTT.

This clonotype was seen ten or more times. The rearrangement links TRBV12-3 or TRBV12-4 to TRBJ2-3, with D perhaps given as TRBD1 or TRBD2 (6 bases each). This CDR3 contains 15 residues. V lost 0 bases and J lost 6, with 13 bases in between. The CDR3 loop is CASSLAGGRGDTQYF. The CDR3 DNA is TGTGCCAGCAGTTTAGCGGGGGGCAGAGGCGATACGCAGTATTTT.

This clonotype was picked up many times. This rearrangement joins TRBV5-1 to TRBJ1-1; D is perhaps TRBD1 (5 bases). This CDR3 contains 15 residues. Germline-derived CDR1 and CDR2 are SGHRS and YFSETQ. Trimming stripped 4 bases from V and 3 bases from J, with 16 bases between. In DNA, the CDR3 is TGCGCCAGCAGCCCGAGCAGGGTAAGAGACACTGAAGCTTTCTTT. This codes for CASSPSRVRDTEAFF.

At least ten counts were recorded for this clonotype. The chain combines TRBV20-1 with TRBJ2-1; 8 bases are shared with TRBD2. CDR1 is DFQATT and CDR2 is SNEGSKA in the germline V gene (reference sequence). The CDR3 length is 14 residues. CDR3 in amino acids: CRLGGREGRDEQFF. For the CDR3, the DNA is TGCAGGCTGGGTGGACGGGAGGGCCGAGACGAGCAGTTCTTC.